Listed below are T cell receptor beta chains from one sample, sequenced in a study of blood T cell repertoires in COVID-19. Assay: immunoSEQ multiplex PCR; the TCRdb copy retains only in-frame clones and omits some. The sample shows 100,000 or so clones, 80% to 90% of them seen only once. The specimen sequenced was peripheral blood. These receptors all stem from a woman at least 80 years old with acute or convalescent COVID-19. Each CDR3 is given without its conserved first and last residue. Each record gives: CDR3 protein, V gene, J gene.

CDR3 protein: ASSQEFGSASYEQY
V gene: TRBV4-3
J gene: TRBJ2-7

CDR3 protein: AWSVQVSGELF
V gene: TRBV30
J gene: TRBJ2-2

CDR3 protein: ASRYEGLASQY
V gene: TRBV3-1/TRBV3-2
J gene: TRBJ2-5

CDR3 protein: ASSGTTGFSYGYT
V gene: TRBV7-9
J gene: TRBJ1-2

CDR3 protein: ASSYARDRDSYEQY
V gene: TRBV6-5
J gene: TRBJ2-7

CDR3 protein: ASSPRTGSYEQY
V gene: TRBV19
J gene: TRBJ2-7

CDR3 protein: ASDEGASGNTIY
V gene: TRBV3-1/TRBV3-2
J gene: TRBJ1-3

CDR3 protein: AISGWGDGYT
V gene: TRBV10-3
J gene: TRBJ1-2

CDR3 protein: ASSLRTGNTEAF
V gene: TRBV7-2
J gene: TRBJ1-1

CDR3 protein: ASSPYRVGGEQF
V gene: TRBV28
J gene: TRBJ2-1

CDR3 protein: ASSITGSTNEKLF
V gene: TRBV11-2
J gene: TRBJ1-4

CDR3 protein: ASSPRRGGVTYNEQF
V gene: TRBV18
J gene: TRBJ2-1

CDR3 protein: ASSIGGNQPQH
V gene: TRBV19
J gene: TRBJ1-5

CDR3 protein: ASRGGIPYEQY
V gene: TRBV6-5
J gene: TRBJ2-7

CDR3 protein: ASSQLGTAGYT
V gene: TRBV3-1/TRBV3-2
J gene: TRBJ1-2

CDR3 protein: ASSLRRGSSGNTIY
V gene: TRBV11-2
J gene: TRBJ1-3

CDR3 protein: ASSHRGGFNYGYT
V gene: TRBV4-1
J gene: TRBJ1-2

CDR3 protein: ASRPDRYGLLVAGELF
V gene: TRBV5-1
J gene: TRBJ2-2

CDR3 protein: ASSSTGLLYSPLH
V gene: TRBV5-1
J gene: TRBJ1-6

CDR3 protein: ASSSDDRGYGYT
V gene: TRBV18
J gene: TRBJ1-2

CDR3 protein: ASSSGGRGGLDEQF
V gene: TRBV13
J gene: TRBJ2-1

CDR3 protein: ASSQTLDWTTEAF
V gene: TRBV4-1
J gene: TRBJ1-1

CDR3 protein: ASSRTVSPGNQPQH
V gene: TRBV2
J gene: TRBJ1-5

CDR3 protein: ASSSEGNSPLH
V gene: TRBV5-4
J gene: TRBJ1-6

CDR3 protein: ASRTSGFFYEQY
V gene: TRBV28
J gene: TRBJ2-7

CDR3 protein: SGSGNQETQY
V gene: TRBV29-1
J gene: TRBJ2-5

CDR3 protein: ATSDLPRAGELF
V gene: TRBV24-1
J gene: TRBJ2-2

CDR3 protein: ASSYLGHNYGYT
V gene: TRBV6-2/TRBV6-3
J gene: TRBJ1-2

CDR3 protein: ASSLDGGYSSYEQY
V gene: TRBV7-2
J gene: TRBJ2-7

CDR3 protein: AISESTRQNTEAF
V gene: TRBV10-3
J gene: TRBJ1-1

CDR3 protein: ASSDPTGGVTDTQY
V gene: TRBV25-1
J gene: TRBJ2-3

CDR3 protein: ASSQTLYEQY
V gene: TRBV14
J gene: TRBJ2-7

CDR3 protein: ASSVQGDYYNEQF
V gene: TRBV4-3
J gene: TRBJ2-1

CDR3 protein: ASSASGGGYNEQF
V gene: TRBV11-3
J gene: TRBJ2-1

CDR3 protein: ASSLDRGISYEQY
V gene: TRBV5-4
J gene: TRBJ2-7

CDR3 protein: SVGPSSKGTGGYGYT
V gene: TRBV29-1
J gene: TRBJ1-2

CDR3 protein: ASRLSPVLDTEAF
V gene: TRBV5-1
J gene: TRBJ1-1

CDR3 protein: ASSLSTGTDTQY
V gene: TRBV7-2
J gene: TRBJ2-3

CDR3 protein: ASSLWGRGDSGGGYT
V gene: TRBV28
J gene: TRBJ1-2

CDR3 protein: ASDKNTEAF
V gene: TRBV2
J gene: TRBJ1-1

CDR3 protein: ASSFHMNTEAF
V gene: TRBV28
J gene: TRBJ1-1

CDR3 protein: ASSVWTGTLAF
V gene: TRBV2
J gene: TRBJ1-1

CDR3 protein: ASSKGAEILAKNIQY
V gene: TRBV21-1
J gene: TRBJ2-4

CDR3 protein: ASSMDSDSPLH
V gene: TRBV19
J gene: TRBJ1-6

CDR3 protein: ASSYRRGGALLDTGELF
V gene: TRBV5-6
J gene: TRBJ2-2

CDR3 protein: ASSGEGQGAYWNQPQH
V gene: TRBV2
J gene: TRBJ1-5

CDR3 protein: ASRPYDTDYYGYT
V gene: TRBV28
J gene: TRBJ1-2

CDR3 protein: ASSVAGGGHTDTQY
V gene: TRBV9
J gene: TRBJ2-3

CDR3 protein: ASSLPWEEQY
V gene: TRBV5-5
J gene: TRBJ2-7

CDR3 protein: ASILTGGDNTEAF
V gene: TRBV6-6
J gene: TRBJ1-1

CDR3 protein: ATSSEDSNSNQPQH
V gene: TRBV15
J gene: TRBJ1-5

CDR3 protein: ASSIVQGAVSGANVLT
V gene: TRBV19
J gene: TRBJ2-6

CDR3 protein: ASSLFGGGGGYT
V gene: TRBV11-2
J gene: TRBJ1-2